This T cell receptor (beta chain) came from a study of blood T cell repertoires in COVID-19. CDR3 length: 11 residues. Germline CDR1 is SGHRS and CDR2 is YFSETQ. V lost 7 bases to trimming and J lost 6 bases; unmatched junction nucleotides: 4. In the original analysis: Reference gene primer amplification gave nucleated cell count estimates. Libraries were prepared by immunoSEQ multiplex PCR; TCRdb keeps only in-frame clonotypes and omits some of them. V and J calls and clone size are as listed in that table; D and trimming were resolved from the DNA. Here the sample spans tens of thousands of clones, around nine tenths being singletons.

This TCR came from a woman aged 65 to 85 with active COVID-19. This chain uses TRBV5-1 with TRBJ2-7; TRBD2 matches at 7 bases. The specimen sequenced was peripheral blood. The CDR3 region has the DNA TGCGCCAGCGGGGGGGACTCCGAGCAGTACTTC. Protein: CASGGDSEQYF. The full variable domain, completed using reference TRBV5-1 and TRBJ2-7, is KAGVTQTPRYLIKTRGQQVTLSCSPISGHRSVSWYQQTPGQGLQFLFEYFSETQRNKGNFPGRFSGRQFSNSRSEMNVSTLELGDSALYLCASGGDSEQYFGPGTRLTVT.